This T cell receptor beta chain was recovered during a study of T cells in Graves' hyperthyroidism and ophthalmopathy. Study-wide results and limits: Ophthalmopathy stood apart from stable hyperthyroidism in a 13 V-J model. Blood also contained most expanded thyroid clonotypes above 0.001.

The ends were cut back, 6 bases at V and 2 bases at J, with 12 bases in the middle. Germline V gene sequence: CDR1 MNHEY, CDR2 SMNVEV (reference sequence). This CDR3 comprises 14 residues. Criteria for exclusion of patients were uncontrolled infection, other autoimmune disease, pregnancy or lactation. RNA transcripts gave rise to amplified TCR beta CDR3 regions. The HTBI set primed first-round TCR CDR3 RT-PCR. In TCRdb, the multiplex PCR reads were re-called with MiXCR into one record per CDR3 protein. The sample carries 350,000 to 450,000 distinct CDR3 sequences, roughly 13% recorded once. This clonotype was found a few times. Its antigen is still unknown.

The chain recombines TRBV27 with TRBJ2-3; D gene ambiguous. The specimen sequenced was blood. The sequence came from a woman aged 55-75 years with Graves' hyperthyroidism. The CDR3 sequence: CASSPARATDTQYF. CDR3 bases: TGTGCCAGCAGCCCGGCTAGGGCCACAGATACGCAGTATTTT.